The clone carrying this TCR beta chain was seen repeatedly, ten times or more. What it binds is unknown. The data belong to a study of T cell repertoires in cytomegalovirus infection. Study-level background: Recently identified HLA-C-restricted and well-studied HLA-B-restricted CMV epitopes were used. Study-level points and caveats: HLA-C-restricted CMV clonotypes gave the most frequent clonotype in two of eight donors.

The V and J ends lost 6 bases and 4 bases respectively, with 10 bases between them. The CDR3 extends over 13 amino acids. One entry per CDR3 protein, called by TCRdb with MiXCR from the reads. This table has fewer than 900,000 distinct CDR3 sequences, almost 30% appearing once. Sequenced here: cultured CD8+ T cells from PBMCs, sampled from culture after CMV antigen stimulation. The chain recombines TRBV12-3 or TRBV12-4 with TRBJ2-1, with D possibly TRBD1 on 5 matching bases. The receptor's source is a human donor in good health (CMV status not recorded). Some clones in this sample may be carry-over from other donors' samples. The CDR3 is CASSLGQYNEQFF. In DNA, the CDR3 is TGTGCCAGCAGCTTGGGGCAGTACAATGAGCAGTTCTTC.